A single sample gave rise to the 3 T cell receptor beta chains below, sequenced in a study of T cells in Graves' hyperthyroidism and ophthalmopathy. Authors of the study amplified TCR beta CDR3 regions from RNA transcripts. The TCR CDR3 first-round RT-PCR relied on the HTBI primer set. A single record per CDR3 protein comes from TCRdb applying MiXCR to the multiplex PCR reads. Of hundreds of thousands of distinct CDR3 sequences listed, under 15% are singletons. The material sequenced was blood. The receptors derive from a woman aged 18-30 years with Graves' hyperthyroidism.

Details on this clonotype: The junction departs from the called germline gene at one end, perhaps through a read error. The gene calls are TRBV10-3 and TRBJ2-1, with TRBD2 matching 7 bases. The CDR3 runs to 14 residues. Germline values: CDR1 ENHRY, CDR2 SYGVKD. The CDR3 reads CAISAGETYSEQLF. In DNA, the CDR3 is TGTGCCATCAGCGCGGGGGAAACCTACAGTGAGCAGCTCTTC.

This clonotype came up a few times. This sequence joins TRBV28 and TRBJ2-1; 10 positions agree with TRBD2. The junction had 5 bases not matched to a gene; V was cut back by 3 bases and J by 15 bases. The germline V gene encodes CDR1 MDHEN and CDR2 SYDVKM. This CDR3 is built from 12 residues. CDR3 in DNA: TGTGCCAGCAGTTTCAGCGGGGGGGCTTGGTTCTTC. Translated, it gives CASSFSGGAWFF.

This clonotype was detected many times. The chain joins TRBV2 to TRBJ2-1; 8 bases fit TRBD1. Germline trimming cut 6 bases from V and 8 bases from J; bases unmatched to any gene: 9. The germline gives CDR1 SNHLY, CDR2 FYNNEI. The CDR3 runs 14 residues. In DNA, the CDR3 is TGTGCCAGCAGACCCAGACAGGGGTTCGATGAGCAGTTCTTC. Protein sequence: CASRPRQGFDEQFF.